This T cell receptor (beta chain) was sequenced for a study of CD8+CD57+ T cells in acquired aplastic anemia. Genomic DNA served as template for TCR beta VDJ and CDR3 profiling. TCRdb reprocessed the reads via MiXCR and lists one record per CDR3 protein. The sample holds 35,000 to 45,000 distinct CDR3 sequences, 68% seen once. V was pared by 0 bases and J by 0 bases, with 7 bases of the junction left unmatched. CDR1 is LGHNA and CDR2 is YSLEER in the germline V gene. CDR3 size: 17 residues. Input material: sorted CD4+, CD8+, or CD8+CD57+ T cells (not recorded which) from PBMCs. The chain recombines TRBV4-3 with TRBJ2-7, with TRBD2 matching 8 bases. The receptor's source is a human donor in good health, serving as a control. The CDR3 sequence: CASSQEVAGTHSYEQYF. Here the CDR3 DNA reads TGCGCCAGCAGCCAAGAGGTAGCGGGGACCCACTCCTACGAGCAGTACTTC.